This TCR beta chain was sequenced during a study of cytomegalovirus exposure and HLA in healthy donors. Study overall: From HLA-typed donors, an early data release held roughly 89 million unique TCRs. Findings and caveats of the study: One variant, a missense change in DCLRE1C, was linked in a later analysis to TCR beta V- and J-gene trimming.

There are a few counts of this clone. What it binds is not known. PCR primers comprised 60 Vbeta and 13 Jbeta primers. Assay: immunoSEQ multiplex PCR; the TCRdb copy retains only in-frame clones and omits some. The sample records about 100,000 clones, around 68% being singletons. The CDR3 sequence is 14 residues long. The germline gives CDR1 ENHRY, CDR2 SYGVKD. The junction had 10 bases not matched to a gene; V was cut back by 7 bases and J by 8 bases. V is TRBV10-3 and J is TRBJ1-1, with 10 positions matching TRBD1. Sequenced: PBMCs. The sequence was obtained from a human donor in good health. Here the CDR3 reads CAIKDDRGLNEAFF. DNA for the CDR3: TGTGCCATCAAAGACGACAGGGGGCTGAACGAAGCTTTCTTT.